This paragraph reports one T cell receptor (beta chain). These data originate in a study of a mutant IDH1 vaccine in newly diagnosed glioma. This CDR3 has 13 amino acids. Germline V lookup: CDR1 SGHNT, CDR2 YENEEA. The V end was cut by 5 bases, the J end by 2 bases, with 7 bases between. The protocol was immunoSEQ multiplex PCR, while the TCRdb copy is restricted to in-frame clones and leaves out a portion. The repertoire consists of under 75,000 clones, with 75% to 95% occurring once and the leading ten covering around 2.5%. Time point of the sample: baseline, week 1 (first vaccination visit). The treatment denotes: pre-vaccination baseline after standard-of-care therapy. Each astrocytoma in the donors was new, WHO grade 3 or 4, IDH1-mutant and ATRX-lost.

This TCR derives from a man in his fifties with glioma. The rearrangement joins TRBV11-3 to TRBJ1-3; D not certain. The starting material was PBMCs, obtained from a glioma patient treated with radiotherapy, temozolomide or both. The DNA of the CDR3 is TGTGCCAGCAGCCCACAAGCTGGAAACACCATATATTTT. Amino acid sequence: CASSPQAGNTIYF.